This entry is about one TCR beta chain. Original data processing: Amplification with reference gene primers provided the estimates of nucleated cell counts. Measured with immunoSEQ multiplex PCR; TCRdb has only the in-frame clones, and not every one. V, J and clone size are taken as reported in that table, and D and trimming were inferred from the DNA itself. Among roughly 200,000 clones listed, around 90% were seen once. CDR1 is SGHRS, CDR2 YFSETQ, per germline. CDR3 length: 15 amino acids. V lost 3 bases to trimming and J lost 7 bases, with 16 bases between them. The sample is drawn from a study of blood T cell repertoires in COVID-19. For the study at large: Samples representing acute and convalescent COVID-19 were sourced from the United States, Italy and Spain. PBMCs, B-cell-depleted T cells, or T cells were the source of the cDNA or gDNA that made up the material.

The origin of this receptor is a man aged 45-65 years with acute or convalescent COVID-19. Sample: peripheral blood. The rearrangement uses TRBV5-1 and TRBJ1-4; possibly TRBD1 for D (5 bases). CDR3 amino acids: CASSYSGTLGEKLFF. DNA of the CDR3: TGCGCCAGCAGCTACTCAGGGACTTTGGGTGAAAAACTGTTTTTT.